Below, 11 T cell receptor beta chains from the same sample are listed, as sequenced in a study of blood T cells in healthy people across ages. Using a J-beta primer mix together with a sample-barcoded 5' primer, a second PCR was run for about 6 to 12 cycles. MiXCR was run by TCRdb on the 5' RACE reads, yielding one entry per CDR3 protein. The sample yields 720,000 or so distinct CDR3 sequences, 40% to 45% seen once. Input material: blood. Source of these receptors: an elderly man in good health.

This clonotype appeared once. No conserved phenylalanine or tryptophan ends this CDR3, so it is likely a read error. This chain joins TRBV6-2 or TRBV6-3 and TRBJ2-7; 8 nucleotides agree with TRBD2. Gene TRBJ2-5 matches the end of the DNA better, so the J call may be wrong. Germline loops: CDR1 MNHEY, CDR2 SVGEGT. The CDR3 has 15 residues. CDR3 loop: CASSEPGRAGETQYS. Here the CDR3 DNA reads TGTGCCAGCAGCGAACCCGGGAGGGCCGGTGAGACCCAGTACTCA.

The DNA for the CDR3 is TGCAGTGCTAGAGGGAGGACAGGGCTCCAAGAGACCCAGTACTTC. Encoded protein: CSARGRTGLQETQYF. The rearrangement uses TRBV20-1 and TRBJ2-5, with 8 positions matching TRBD1. Germline lookup yields CDR1 DFQATT and CDR2 SNEGSKA (reference sequence). V gave up 1 base and J gave up 1 base; unmatched junction bases: 5. The CDR3 spans 15 residues.

As for this clonotype: A read error may explain this, as a much larger clone is one base away. The chain is built from TRBV7-2 and TRBJ2-7, with 10 bases aligning to TRBD2. The CDR3 is 14 amino acids. CDR1 and CDR2 (germline): SGHTA, FQGNSA. Here the CDR3 reads CASSLAGVGCEQYF. Here the CDR3 DNA reads TGTGCCAGCAGCCTAGCGGGGGTTGGTTGCGAGCAGTACTTC.

This chain connects TRBV28 to TRBJ2-7; TRBD2 matches at 13 bases. V shed 6 bases, J shed 0 bases, and the junction held 2 bases outside the gene matches. This CDR3 is 15 amino acids long. Germline V gene sequence: CDR1 MDHEN, CDR2 SYDVKM. The DNA for the CDR3 is TGTGCCAGCAGAGGGACTAGCGGGGACTCCTACGAGCAGTACTTC. This gives the protein CASRGTSGDSYEQYF. Full variable domain (rest looked up from reference TRBV28 and TRBJ2-7): DVKVTQSSRYLVKRTGEKVFLECVQDMDHENMFWYRQDPGLGLRLIYFSYDVKMKEKGDIPEGYSVSREKKERFSLILESASTNQTSMYLCASRGTSGDSYEQYFGPGTRLTVT.

The CDR3 DNA reads as TGCGCCAGCAGCCCCGTCGGGGGAGATACGCAGTATTTT. Its translation is CASSPVGGDTQYF. This rearrangement joins TRBV5-1 to TRBJ2-3; D is perhaps TRBD2 (6 bases). This CDR3 comprises 13 residues. Germline V gene data show CDR1 as SGHRS and CDR2 as YFSETQ. V lost 4 bases, J lost 5 bases, and 11 bases lay in between.

This clonotype was seen a few times. The chain links TRBV7-2 to TRBJ1-2, with D possibly being TRBD1 (5 bases). Trimming removed 3 bases at V and 8 bases at J, with 19 bases between. Germline lookup yields CDR1 SGHTA and CDR2 FQGNSA. CDR3 length equals 15 residues. The CDR3 nucleotides are TGTGCCAGCAGCTTTTACCGGGTCGAGGGACGCGGCTACACCTTC. The encoded protein is CASSFYRVEGRGYTF.

A word on this clonotype: This clone may be a read error of a much larger clone one base away. Here the CDR3 reads CASSTQRTGPQFF. In DNA form, the CDR3 reads TGTGCCAGCAGCACCCAACGGACAGGACCGCAGTTCTTC. V and J are TRBV7-2 and TRBJ2-1; 7 nucleotides align to TRBD1. The V gene's germline CDR1 is SGHTA and CDR2 FQGNSA. Trimming at V came to 5 bases and at J to 12 bases, leaving 10 bases not matched to a gene. The CDR3 runs 13 residues.

The chain is built from TRBV4-2 and TRBJ2-3; 7 nucleotides match TRBD2. The CDR3 has 13 residues. The junction had 4 bases not matched to a gene; V was cut back by 5 bases and J by 5 bases. Germline-derived CDR1 and CDR2 are LGHNA and YNFKEQ. DNA for the CDR3: TGTGCCAGCAGCTCCGGGAGGTTAGATACGCAGTATTTT. Its protein product is CASSSGRLDTQYF.

To note about this clonotype: Possible read error: a much larger clone is one base away. V usage is TRBV29-1 and J usage is TRBJ2-5; D is uncertain. CDR3 size: 13 residues. V was trimmed by 7 bases and J by 4 bases, leaving 16 bases between them. Germline CDR1 reads SQVTM; CDR2 reads ANQGSEA. This CDR3 is CSAVLGPGETQYF. The CDR3 DNA sequence: TGCAGCGCTGTTCTAGGGCCGGGAGAGACCCAGTACTTC.

The chain has TRBV6-2 or TRBV6-3 and TRBJ2-7, with 12 bases lining up with TRBD2. The CDR3 runs to 15 residues. In germline, CDR1 is MNHEY, CDR2 SVGEGT. V shed 6 bases and J 5 bases; nucleotides not matched to a gene: 8. CDR3 sequence (DNA): TGTGCCAGCAGATTGACTAGCGGGGGCTACAACGAGCAGTACTTC. Translating gives CASRLTSGGYNEQYF.

The chain has TRBV3-1 and TRBJ1-6, with D perhaps matching TRBD1 (6 bases). Trimming cost V 4 bases and J 9 bases, with 10 bases left between them. The germline CDR1 and CDR2 sequences are LGHDT and YNNKEL (reference sequence). This CDR3 contains 13 residues. Here the CDR3 reads CASSRKQGSPLHF. In nucleotides, the CDR3 is TGTGCCAGCAGCCGAAAACAGGGTTCACCCCTCCACTTT.